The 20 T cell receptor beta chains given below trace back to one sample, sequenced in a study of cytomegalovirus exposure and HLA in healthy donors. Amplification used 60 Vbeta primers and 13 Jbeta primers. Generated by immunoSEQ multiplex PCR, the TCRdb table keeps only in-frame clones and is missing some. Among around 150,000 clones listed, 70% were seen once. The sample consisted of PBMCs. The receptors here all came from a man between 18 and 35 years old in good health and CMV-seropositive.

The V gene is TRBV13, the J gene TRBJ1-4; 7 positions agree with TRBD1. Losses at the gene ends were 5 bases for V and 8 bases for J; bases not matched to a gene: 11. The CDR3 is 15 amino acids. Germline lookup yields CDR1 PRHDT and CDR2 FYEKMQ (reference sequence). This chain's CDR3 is CASSPSGQIKEKLFF. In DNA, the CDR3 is TGTGCCAGCAGCCCTTCGGGACAGATAAAAGAAAAACTGTTTTTT.

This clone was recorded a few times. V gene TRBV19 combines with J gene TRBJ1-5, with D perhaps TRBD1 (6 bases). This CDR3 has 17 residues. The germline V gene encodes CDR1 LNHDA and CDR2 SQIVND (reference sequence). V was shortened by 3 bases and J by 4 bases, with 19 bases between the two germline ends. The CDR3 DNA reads TGTGCCAGTAGTATCGCCAGGGGTGGGAGAGGAAATCAGCCCCAGCATTTT. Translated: CASSIARGGRGNQPQHF. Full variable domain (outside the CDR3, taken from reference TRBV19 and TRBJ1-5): DGGITQSPKYLFRKEGQNVTLSCEQNLNHDAMYWYRQDPGQGLRLIYYSQIVNDFQKGDIAEGYSVSREKKESFPLTVTSAQKNPTAFYLCASSIARGGRGNQPQHFGDGTRLSIL.

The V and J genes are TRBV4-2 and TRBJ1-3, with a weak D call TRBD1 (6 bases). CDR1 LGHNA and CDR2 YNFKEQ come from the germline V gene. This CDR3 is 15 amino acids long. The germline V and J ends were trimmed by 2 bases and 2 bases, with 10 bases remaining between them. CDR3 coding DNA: TGTGCCAGCAGCCAACGAACAGGGACTGGAAACACCATATATTTT. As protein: CASSQRTGTGNTIYF.

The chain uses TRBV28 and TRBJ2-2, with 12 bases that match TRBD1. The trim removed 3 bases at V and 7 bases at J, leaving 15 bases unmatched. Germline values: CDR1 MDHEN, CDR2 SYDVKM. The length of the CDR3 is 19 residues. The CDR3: CASSFLGLGQGAHGGELFF. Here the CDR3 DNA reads TGTGCCAGCAGTTTCCTCGGCCTGGGACAGGGGGCGCATGGCGGGGAGCTGTTTTTT.

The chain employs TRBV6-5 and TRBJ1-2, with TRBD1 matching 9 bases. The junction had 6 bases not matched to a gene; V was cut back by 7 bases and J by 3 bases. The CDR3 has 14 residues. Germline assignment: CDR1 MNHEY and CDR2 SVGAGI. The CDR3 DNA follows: TGTGCCAGCACCCACAGGGGGCGCGACTATGGCTACACCTTC. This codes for CASTHRGRDYGYTF.

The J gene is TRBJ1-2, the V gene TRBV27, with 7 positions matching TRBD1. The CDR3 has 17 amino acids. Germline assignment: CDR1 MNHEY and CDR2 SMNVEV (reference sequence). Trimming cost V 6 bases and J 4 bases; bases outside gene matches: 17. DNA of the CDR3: TGTGCCAGCAGCCGCGACGAGGGGACAGCCTTCTCCTATGGCTACACCTTC. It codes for CASSRDEGTAFSYGYTF.

DNA for the CDR3: TGTGCCGGGGGACTAGCGGGAGGGGGTGAGCAGTTCTTC. Translation gives CAGGLAGGGEQFF. This sequence joins TRBV7-6 and TRBJ2-1; TRBD2 agrees at 16 bases. The CDR3 spans 13 residues. Germline-derived CDR1 and CDR2 are SGHVS and FNYEAQ. J lost 9 bases, V lost 11 bases, and 4 bases had no gene match.

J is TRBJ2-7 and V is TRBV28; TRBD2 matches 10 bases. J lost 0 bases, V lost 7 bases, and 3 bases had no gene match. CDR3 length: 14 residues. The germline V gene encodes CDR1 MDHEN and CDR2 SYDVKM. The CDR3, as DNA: TGTGCCAGCACGAGCGGGGGGGGCTCCTACGAGCAGTACGTC. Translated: CASTSGGGSYEQYV.

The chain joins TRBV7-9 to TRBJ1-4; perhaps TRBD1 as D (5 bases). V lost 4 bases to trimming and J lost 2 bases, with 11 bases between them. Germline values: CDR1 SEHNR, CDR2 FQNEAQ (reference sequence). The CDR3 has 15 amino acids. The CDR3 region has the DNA TGTGCCAGCAGCTCAGGCGGGGGGACTAATGAAAAACTGTTTTTT. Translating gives CASSSGGGTNEKLFF.

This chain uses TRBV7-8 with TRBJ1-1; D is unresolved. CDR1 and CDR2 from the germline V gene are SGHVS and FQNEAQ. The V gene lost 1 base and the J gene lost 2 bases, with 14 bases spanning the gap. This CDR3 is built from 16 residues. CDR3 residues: CASSLGRRGLNTEAFF. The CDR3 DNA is TGTGCCAGCAGCTTAGGACGCCGGGGTCTAAACACTGAAGCTTTCTTT.

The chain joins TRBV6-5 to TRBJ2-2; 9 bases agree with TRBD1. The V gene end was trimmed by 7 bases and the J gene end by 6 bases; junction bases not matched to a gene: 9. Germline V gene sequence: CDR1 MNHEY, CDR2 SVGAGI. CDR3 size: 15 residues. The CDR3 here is CASTKGDRVPGELFF. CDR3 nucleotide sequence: TGTGCCAGCACCAAGGGGGACAGGGTACCCGGGGAGCTGTTTTTT.

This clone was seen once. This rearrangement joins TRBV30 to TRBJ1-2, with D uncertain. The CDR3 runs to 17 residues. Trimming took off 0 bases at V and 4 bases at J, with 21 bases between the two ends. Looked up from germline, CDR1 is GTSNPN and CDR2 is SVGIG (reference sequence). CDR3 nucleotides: TGTGCCTGGAGTGTATCCGGCACCTGGTGGGCGTCCTATGGCTACACCTTC. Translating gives CAWSVSGTWWASYGYTF. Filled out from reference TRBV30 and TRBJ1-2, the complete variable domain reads SQTIHQWPATLVQPVGSPLSLECTVEGTSNPNLYWYRQAAGRGLQLLFYSVGIGQISSEVPQNLSASRPQDRQFILSSKKLLLSDSGFYLCAWSVSGTWWASYGYTFGSGTRLTVV.

The CDR3 protein is CASTARVAEYSYNEQFF. In DNA form, the CDR3 reads TGTGCCAGCACTGCAAGAGTAGCGGAATACTCCTACAATGAGCAGTTCTTC. The chain recombines TRBV2 with TRBJ2-1; D perhaps matches TRBD2 (6 bases). Germline CDR1 is SNHLY and CDR2 is FYNNEI. This CDR3 is built from 17 residues. The germline V and J ends were trimmed by 7 bases and 0 bases, with 19 bases remaining between them.

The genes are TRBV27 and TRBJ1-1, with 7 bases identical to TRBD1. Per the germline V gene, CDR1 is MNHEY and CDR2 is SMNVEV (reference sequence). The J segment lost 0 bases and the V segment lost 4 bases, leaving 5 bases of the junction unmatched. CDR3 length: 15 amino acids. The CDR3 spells CASSSAGGMNTEAFF. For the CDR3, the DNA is TGTGCCAGCAGTTCCGCAGGGGGGATGAACACTGAAGCTTTCTTT.

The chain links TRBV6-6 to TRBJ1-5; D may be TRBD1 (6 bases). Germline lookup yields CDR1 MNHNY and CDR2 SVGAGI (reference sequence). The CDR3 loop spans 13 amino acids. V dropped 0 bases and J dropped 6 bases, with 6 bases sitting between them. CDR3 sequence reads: CASSYSGAQPQHF. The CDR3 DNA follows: TGTGCCAGCAGTTACTCGGGGGCTCAGCCCCAGCATTTT.

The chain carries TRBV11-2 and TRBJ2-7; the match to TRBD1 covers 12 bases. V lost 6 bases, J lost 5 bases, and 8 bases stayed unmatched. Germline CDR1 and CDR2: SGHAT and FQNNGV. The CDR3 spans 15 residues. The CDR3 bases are TGTGCCAGCAGTAGCTGGGGACAGGGGGCCCACGAGCAGTACGTC. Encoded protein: CASSSWGQGAHEQYV.

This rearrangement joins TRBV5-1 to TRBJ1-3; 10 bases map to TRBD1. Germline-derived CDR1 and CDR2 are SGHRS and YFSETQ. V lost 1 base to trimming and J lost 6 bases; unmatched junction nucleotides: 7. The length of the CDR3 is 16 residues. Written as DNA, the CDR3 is TGCGCCAGCAGCTTGTCCGGACAGGGGGAAGAAAACACCATATATTTT. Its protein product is CASSLSGQGEENTIYF.

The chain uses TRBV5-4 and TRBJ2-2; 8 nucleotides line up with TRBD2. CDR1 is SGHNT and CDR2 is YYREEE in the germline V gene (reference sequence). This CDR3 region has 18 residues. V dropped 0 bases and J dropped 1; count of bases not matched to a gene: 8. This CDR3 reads CASSLEVSAGGNTGELFF. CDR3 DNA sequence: TGTGCCAGCAGCTTGGAGGTTTCTGCGGGGGGGAACACCGGGGAGCTGTTTTTT.

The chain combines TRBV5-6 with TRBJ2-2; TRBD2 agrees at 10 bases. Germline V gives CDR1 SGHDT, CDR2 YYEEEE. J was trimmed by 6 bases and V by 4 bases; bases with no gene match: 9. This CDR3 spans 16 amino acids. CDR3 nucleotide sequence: TGTGCCAGCAGCCTGGGAGCGGGGGGGCTGGCCGGGGAGCTGTTTTTT. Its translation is CASSLGAGGLAGELFF.

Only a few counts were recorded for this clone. DNA of the CDR3: TGTGCCAGCAGCTTGAGGGGGCACACTGAAGCTTTCTTT. Encoded protein: CASSLRGHTEAFF. The chain joins TRBV11-2 to TRBJ1-1, with 7 bases that match TRBD1. V lost 3 bases and J lost 3; bases outside the gene matches: 1. The CDR3 has 13 residues. Germline V gene sequence: CDR1 SGHAT, CDR2 FQNNGV.